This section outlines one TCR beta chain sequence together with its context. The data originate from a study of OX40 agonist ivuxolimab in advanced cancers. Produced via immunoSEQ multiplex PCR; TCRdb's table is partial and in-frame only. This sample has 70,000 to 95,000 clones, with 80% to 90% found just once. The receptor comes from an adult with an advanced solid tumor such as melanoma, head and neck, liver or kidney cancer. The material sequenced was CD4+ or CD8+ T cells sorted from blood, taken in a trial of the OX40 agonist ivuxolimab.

The chain's CDR3 is CASSRLAGVNNEQFF. CDR3 bases: TGTGCCAGCAGCCGATTAGCGGGAGTCAACAATGAGCAGTTCTTC. This sequence joins TRBV14 and TRBJ2-1; 9 positions match TRBD2. CDR1 and CDR2 (germline): SGHDN, FVKESK. The V segment lost 4 bases and the J segment 5 bases; nucleotides outside the gene matches: 6. This CDR3 has 15 amino acids.